This T cell receptor beta chain derives from a study of blood T cell repertoires in COVID-19. At the level of the study: Sites across the United States, Italy and Spain contributed samples from acute and convalescent COVID-19.

CDR1 and CDR2 from the germline V gene are KGHDR and SFDVKD. V lost 4 bases and J lost 6, with 5 bases in between. The CDR3 covers 11 residues. Profiling relied on immunoSEQ multiplex PCR, and the TCRdb table lists in-frame clones only, not all of them. The sample carries some 300,000 clones, more than 70% recorded once. V gene TRBV24-1 combines with J gene TRBJ1-2; D is unresolved. The sequencing input was peripheral blood. This TCR derives from a woman aged 25 to 45 who had recovered from COVID-19. CDR3 bases: TGTGCCACCAGTGAGGGCGATGGCTACACCTTC. Residues: CATSEGDGYTF.